This T cell receptor beta chain comes out of a study of shared clonotypes between healthy human individuals. For the study at large: Donor ages ranged 18 to 49 years: a couple of women, a few men.

Assay: immunoSEQ multiplex PCR; the TCRdb copy retains only in-frame clones and omits some. The sample has 1.5 million to 2.5 million clones; about 94% are singletons. Study-wide findings and caveats: Memory subsets generally showed lower estimated richness than naive subsets.

As regards this clone: What it recognizes is unknown.

Trimming took 1 base from V and 4 from J; bases not matched to a gene: 7. The CDR3 spans 15 residues. Naive CD8 cells lacked CD45RO and underwent positive selection for CCR7, leaving out terminally differentiated effector memory CD45RA+ cells. This receptor was identified in a man younger than 30 in good health. The chain uses TRBV5-3 and TRBJ2-7; 8 nucleotides agree with TRBD2. TRBV5-3 is an open reading frame, and its role is uncertain. Sequences were obtained from naive CD8+ T cells sorted from blood. CDR3 amino acids: CARSLCGRSSYEQYF. The CDR3 region has the DNA TGTGCCAGAAGCTTGTGCGGGAGGTCTTCGTACGAGCAGTACTTC.